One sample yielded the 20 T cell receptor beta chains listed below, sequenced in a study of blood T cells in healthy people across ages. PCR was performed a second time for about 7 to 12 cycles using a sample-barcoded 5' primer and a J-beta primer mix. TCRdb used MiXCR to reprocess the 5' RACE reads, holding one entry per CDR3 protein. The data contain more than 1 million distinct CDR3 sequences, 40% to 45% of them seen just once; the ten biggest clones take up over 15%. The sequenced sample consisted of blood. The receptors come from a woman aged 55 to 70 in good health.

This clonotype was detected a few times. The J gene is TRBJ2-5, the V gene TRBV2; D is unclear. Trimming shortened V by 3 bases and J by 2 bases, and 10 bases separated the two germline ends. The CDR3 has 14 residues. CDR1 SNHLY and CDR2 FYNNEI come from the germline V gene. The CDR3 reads CASSDLTQQETQYF. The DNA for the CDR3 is TGTGCCAGCAGTGACCTAACACAGCAAGAGACCCAGTACTTC.

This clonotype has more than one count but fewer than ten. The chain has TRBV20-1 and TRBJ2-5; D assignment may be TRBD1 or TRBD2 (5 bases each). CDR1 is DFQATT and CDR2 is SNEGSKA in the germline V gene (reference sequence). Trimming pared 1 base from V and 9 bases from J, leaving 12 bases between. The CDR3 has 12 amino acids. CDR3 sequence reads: CSARGGSSAQYF. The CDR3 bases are TGCAGTGCTAGAGGGGGGAGCTCGGCCCAGTACTTC.

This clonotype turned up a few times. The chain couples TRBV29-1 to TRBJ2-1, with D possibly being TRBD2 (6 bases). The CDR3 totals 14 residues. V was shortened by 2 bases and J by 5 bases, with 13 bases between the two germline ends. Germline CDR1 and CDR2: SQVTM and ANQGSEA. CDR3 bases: TGCAGCGTTGAAAGCCTAGCGCCTAACAATGAGCAGTTCTTC. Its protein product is CSVESLAPNNEQFF.

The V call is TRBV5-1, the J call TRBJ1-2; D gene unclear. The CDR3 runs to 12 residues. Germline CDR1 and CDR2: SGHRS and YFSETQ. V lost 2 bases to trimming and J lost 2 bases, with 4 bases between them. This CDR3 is CASSFENYGYTF. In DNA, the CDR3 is TGCGCCAGCAGCTTTGAGAACTATGGCTACACCTTC.

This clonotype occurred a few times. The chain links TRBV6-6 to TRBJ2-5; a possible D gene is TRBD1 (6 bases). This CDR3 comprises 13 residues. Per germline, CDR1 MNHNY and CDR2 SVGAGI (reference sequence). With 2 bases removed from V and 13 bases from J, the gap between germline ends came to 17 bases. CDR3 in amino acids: CASSYGTRRNLYF. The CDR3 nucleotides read TGTGCCAGCAGTTACGGGACACGACGAAATTTGTACTTC.

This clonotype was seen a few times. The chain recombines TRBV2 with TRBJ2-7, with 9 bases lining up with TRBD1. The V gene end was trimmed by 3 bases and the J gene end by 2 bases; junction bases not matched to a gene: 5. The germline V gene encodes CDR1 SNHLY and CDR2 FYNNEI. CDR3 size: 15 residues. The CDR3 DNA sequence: TGTGCCAGCAGTGACCGGGACAGGGCGCCCTACGAGCAGTACTTC. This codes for CASSDRDRAPYEQYF. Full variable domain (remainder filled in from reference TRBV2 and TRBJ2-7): EPEVTQTPSHQVTQMGQEVILRCVPISNHLYFYWYRQILGQKVEFLVSFYNNEISEKSEIFDDQFSVERPDGSNFTLKIRSTKLEDSAMYFCASSDRDRAPYEQYFGPGTRLTVT.

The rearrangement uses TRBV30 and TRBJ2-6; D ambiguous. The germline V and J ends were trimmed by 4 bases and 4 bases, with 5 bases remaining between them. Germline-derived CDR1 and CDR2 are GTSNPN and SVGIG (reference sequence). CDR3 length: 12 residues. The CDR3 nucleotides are TGTGCCTGGACTTCGGGGGCCAACGTCCTGACTTTC. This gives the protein CAWTSGANVLTF.

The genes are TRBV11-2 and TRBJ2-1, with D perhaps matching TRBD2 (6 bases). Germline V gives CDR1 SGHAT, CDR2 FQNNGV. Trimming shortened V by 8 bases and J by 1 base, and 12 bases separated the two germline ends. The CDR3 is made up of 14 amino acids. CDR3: CASRSGGSYNEQFF. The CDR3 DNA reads TGTGCCAGCCGGAGTGGGGGGTCCTACAATGAGCAGTTCTTC.

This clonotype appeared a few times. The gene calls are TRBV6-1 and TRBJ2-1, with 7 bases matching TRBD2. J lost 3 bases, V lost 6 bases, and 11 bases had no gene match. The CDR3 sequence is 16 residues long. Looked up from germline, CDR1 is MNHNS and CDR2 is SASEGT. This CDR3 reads CASRGMLAVSYNEQFF. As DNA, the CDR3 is TGTGCCAGCAGGGGCATGCTAGCGGTTAGCTACAATGAGCAGTTCTTC.

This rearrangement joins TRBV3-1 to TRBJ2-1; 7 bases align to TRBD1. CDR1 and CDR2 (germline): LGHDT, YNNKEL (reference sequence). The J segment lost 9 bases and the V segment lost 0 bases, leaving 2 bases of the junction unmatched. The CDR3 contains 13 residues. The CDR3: CASSQDSGGEQFF. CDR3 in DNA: TGTGCCAGCAGCCAAGATTCAGGGGGTGAGCAGTTCTTC.

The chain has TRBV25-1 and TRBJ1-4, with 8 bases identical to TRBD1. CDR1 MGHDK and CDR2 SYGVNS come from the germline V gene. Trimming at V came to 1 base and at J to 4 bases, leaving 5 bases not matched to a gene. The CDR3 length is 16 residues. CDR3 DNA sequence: TGTGCCAGCAGTGAATGGGGAGGACAGGGTAATGAAAAACTGTTTTTT. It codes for CASSEWGGQGNEKLFF.

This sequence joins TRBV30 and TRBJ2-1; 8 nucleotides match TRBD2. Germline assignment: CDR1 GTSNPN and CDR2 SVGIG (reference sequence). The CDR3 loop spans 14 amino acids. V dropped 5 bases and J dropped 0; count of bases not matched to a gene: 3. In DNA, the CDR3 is TGTGCCTGGTATAGCGGGAACTCCTACAATGAGCAGTTCTTC. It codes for CAWYSGNSYNEQFF. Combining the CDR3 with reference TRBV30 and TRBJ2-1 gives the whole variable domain SQTIHQWPATLVQPVGSPLSLECTVEGTSNPNLYWYRQAAGRGLQLLFYSVGIGQISSEVPQNLSASRPQDRQFILSSKKLLLSDSGFYLCAWYSGNSYNEQFFGPGTRLTVL.

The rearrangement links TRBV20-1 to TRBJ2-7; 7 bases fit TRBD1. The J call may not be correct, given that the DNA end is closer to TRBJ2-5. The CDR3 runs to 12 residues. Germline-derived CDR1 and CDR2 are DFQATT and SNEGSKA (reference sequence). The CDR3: CSAYQGVGTQYF. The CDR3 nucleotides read TGCAGTGCATACCAGGGGGTTGGGACCCAGTACTTC.

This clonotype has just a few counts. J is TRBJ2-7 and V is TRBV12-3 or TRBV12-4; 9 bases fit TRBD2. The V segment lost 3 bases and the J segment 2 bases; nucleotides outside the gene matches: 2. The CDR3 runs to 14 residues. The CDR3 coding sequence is TGTGCCAGCAGTTTCGGGACTAGCCCCTACGAGCAGTACTTC. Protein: CASSFGTSPYEQYF.

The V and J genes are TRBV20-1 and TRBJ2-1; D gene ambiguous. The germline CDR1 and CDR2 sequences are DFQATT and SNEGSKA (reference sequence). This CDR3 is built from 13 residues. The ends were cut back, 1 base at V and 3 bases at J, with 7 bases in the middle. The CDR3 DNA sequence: TGCAGTGCTAGAGGACTTTACTACAATGAGCAGTTCTTC. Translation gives CSARGLYYNEQFF.

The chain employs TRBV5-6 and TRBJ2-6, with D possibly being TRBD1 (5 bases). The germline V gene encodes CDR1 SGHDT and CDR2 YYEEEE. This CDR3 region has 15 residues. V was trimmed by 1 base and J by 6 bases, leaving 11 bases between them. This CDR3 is CASSLFVGQANVLTF. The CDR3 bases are TGTGCCAGCAGCTTGTTTGTTGGACAGGCCAACGTCCTGACTTTC.

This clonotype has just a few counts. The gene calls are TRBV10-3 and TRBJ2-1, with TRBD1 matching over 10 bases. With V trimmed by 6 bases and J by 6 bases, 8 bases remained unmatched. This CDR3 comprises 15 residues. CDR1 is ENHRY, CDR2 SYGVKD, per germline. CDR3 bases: TGTGCCATCAGGACACCGGGACAGGGGATCAATGAGCAGTTCTTC. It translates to CAIRTPGQGINEQFF.

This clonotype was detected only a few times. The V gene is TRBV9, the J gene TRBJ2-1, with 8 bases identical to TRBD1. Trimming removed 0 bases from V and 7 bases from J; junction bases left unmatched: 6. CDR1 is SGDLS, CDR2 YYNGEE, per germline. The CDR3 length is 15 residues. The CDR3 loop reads CASSVVAGGGNEQFF. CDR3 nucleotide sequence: TGTGCCAGCAGCGTAGTGGCAGGGGGCGGGAATGAGCAGTTCTTC.

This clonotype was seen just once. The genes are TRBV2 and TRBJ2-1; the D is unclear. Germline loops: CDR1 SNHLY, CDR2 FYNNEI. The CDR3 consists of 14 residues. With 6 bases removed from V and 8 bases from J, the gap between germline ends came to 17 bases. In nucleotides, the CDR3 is TGTGCCAGCAGCCCCCGTAGGTTTTGGGATGAGCAGTTCTTC. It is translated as CASSPRRFWDEQFF.

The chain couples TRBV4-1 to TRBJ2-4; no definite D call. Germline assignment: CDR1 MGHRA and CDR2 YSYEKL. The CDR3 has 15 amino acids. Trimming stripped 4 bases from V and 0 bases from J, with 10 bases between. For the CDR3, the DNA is TGCGCCAGCAGCCGACTTCTTTTAGCCAAAAACATTCAGTACTTC. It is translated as CASSRLLLAKNIQYF.